Described below is a single T cell receptor beta chain sequence and its context. Antigen unknown. Germline assignment: CDR1 SGDLS and CDR2 YYNGEE. The CDR3 loop spans 14 amino acids. Between the trimmed V and J ends, which lost 1 base and 0 bases, there was a span of 8 bases. This specimen comes from a study of cytomegalovirus exposure and HLA in healthy donors. Amplification used 60 Vbeta primers and 13 Jbeta primers. TCRdb's table, derived via immunoSEQ multiplex PCR, lists solely in-frame clones and lacks some. The table records 85,000 to 100,000 clones, 64% of them present only once. The study's findings and limits: About 87% or about 30% of the time was how often most TCR beta V segments were productive, according to an earlier analysis. Researchers had no immune exposure information except CMV serostatus available. Later on, analysis showed that most CMV-associated TCR beta chains appeared to be HLA-restricted. Further analysis was carried out later, and it showed several of the most significant clusters appearing linked to common viral pathogens.

The source is a man aged 55-75 years in good health and CMV-seronegative. The rearrangement uses TRBV9 and TRBJ2-7; tentative D call: TRBD1 (5 bases). The sample taken for sequencing was PBMCs. The CDR3 protein is CASSVLDSSYEQYF. The CDR3 DNA is TGTGCCAGCAGCGTACTTGACAGCTCCTACGAGCAGTACTTC.